The present T cell receptor beta chain was sequenced within a study of cytomegalovirus exposure and HLA in healthy donors. Study-wide findings and caveats: Presence/absence analysis assumed near-uniform sequencing depth across donors.

Regarding this clone: Its cognate antigen is unknown.

Primers for the PCR totalled 60 Vbeta and 13 Jbeta. The data were produced by immunoSEQ multiplex PCR, yet TCRdb's version contains in-frame clones alone and is incomplete. The sample contains under 200,000 clones, roughly 80% of which appear only once. Germline V gene sequence: CDR1 MNHNS, CDR2 SASEGT. There are 16 residues in the CDR3. The V end lost 2 bases, the J end lost 2 bases, and 14 bases lay between the germline ends. Sequencing input: PBMCs. This receptor was taken from a woman aged 18 to 35 in good health and CMV-seronegative. The chain employs TRBV6-1 and TRBJ2-3, with D perhaps TRBD2 (6 bases). The CDR3 DNA is TGTGCCAGCAGTGAAACCCTAGCGTTCACCACAGATACGCAGTATTTT. Residues: CASSETLAFTTDTQYF.